Presented here are 2 T cell receptor beta chains from one specimen sequenced in a study of blood T cells in healthy people across ages (dated by TCRdb to about 2015). Receptor libraries were prepared by 5' RACE. The sequencer was an Illumina HiSeq 2500. A second about 6 to 11 cycle PCR used a sample-barcoded 5' primer and a J-beta primer mix. TCRdb reworked the public reads: Q25 trimming with fastp, MiXCR clone assembly, productive beta chains retained. Entries are consolidated by CDR3 protein sequence, retaining the most common genes and DNA. For this sample there are roughly 930,000 distinct CDR3 sequences; about 48% appear just once. Clones ranked in the top ten supply 13% of the sample. The sequencing sample was made of blood. These receptors all come from a man aged 30-40 years in good health.

The rearrangement links TRBV20-1 to TRBJ2-5; 11 bases are a match to TRBD2. V trimming: 6 bases; J trimming: 11 bases; junction bases outside the gene matches: 23. Germline V gene data show CDR1 as DFQATT and CDR2 as SNEGSKA (reference sequence). This CDR3 is 17 amino acids long. CDR3 nucleotides: TGCAGTGCCCGTTCGTATACTAGCGGGAGTGGTAGGAATGAGCAGTACTTC. It translates to CSARSYTSGSGRNEQYF.

This clonotype was counted only a few times. V is TRBV5-1 and J is TRBJ2-5; D call uncertain. Trimming cost V 4 bases and J 4 bases, with 17 bases left between them. CDR1 and CDR2 from the germline V gene are SGHRS and YFSETQ. This CDR3 has 15 amino acids. The CDR3 coding sequence is TGCGCCAGCAGCCCCAACACCGGGCCGGGAGAGACCCAGTACTTC. Translating it yields CASSPNTGPGETQYF.